Listed below are T cell receptor beta chains from one sample, sequenced in a study of metastatic and nonmetastatic thyroid tumors. TCRdb called clones again from the PCR reads with MiXCR. This table holds about 7,400 clones, over 25% found once. Source material: adjacent normal tissue. These receptors were obtained from a male donor with papillary thyroid cancer or a benign thyroid nodule (not recorded which). Some clones in this sample may be carry-over from other donors' samples. Each CDR3 is given with its conserved first and last residue. The D gene is left open where the match is weak. Clone size is not always given. Where it is, it says once, few, many or a class for expanded clones.

size	D	V	J	DNA	CDR3
-	-	TRBV20-1	TRBJ1-5	TGCAGTGCTAGAGAAGGGGGTTCGGGCAATCAGCCCCAGCATTTT	CSAREGGSGNQPQHF
-	-	TRBV28	TRBJ2-1	TGTGCCAGCAGTTTCTTGCTGGCTGATGAGCAGTTCTTC	CASSFLLADEQFF
-	-	TRBV4-1	TRBJ1-5	TGCGCCAGCAGCCAAGCGGTATTTCAGCCCCAGCATTTT	CASSQAVFQPQHF
-	TRBD1	TRBV20-1	TRBJ2-1	TGCAGTGCTAGACCCCTCCGGACAGGGGGCTACAATGAGCAGTTCTTC	CSARPLRTGGYNEQFF
-	TRBD1	TRBV12-3/TRBV12-4	TRBJ1-4	TGTGCCAGCAGCCCGGGACAGGGGGCCCGTAATGAAAAACTGTTTTTT	CASSPGQGARNEKLFF
few	TRBD1	TRBV19	TRBJ1-1	TGTGCCAGTAGGGGGACAGAGAACACTGAAGCTTTCTTT	CASRGTENTEAFF
few	TRBD2	TRBV9	TRBJ2-3	TGTGCCAGCGCTGATAGCGGGAGAACAGATACGCAGTATTTT	CASADSGRTDTQYF
-	TRBD1	TRBV19	TRBJ1-4	TGTGCCAGTAGTCCCGACAGGGGGACTAATAAGGAAAAACTGTTTTTT	CASSPDRGTNKEKLFF
medium-sized	-	TRBV25-1	TRBJ1-1	TGTGCCAGCAGTGAGTGGGCAGCCACTGAAGCTTTCTTT	CASSEWAATEAFF
few	-	TRBV11-3	TRBJ1-2	TGTGCCAGCAGCCAAGAGGCCGGGACCTATGGCTACACCTTC	CASSQEAGTYGYTF
-	TRBD2	TRBV6-1	TRBJ2-1	TGTGCCAGCAGCCCCTGGACTAGCGAGGGTGAGCAGTTCTTC	CASSPWTSEGEQFF
many	-	TRBV5-6	TRBJ2-1	TGTGCCAGCAGCTTGTATCAACGACTCAATGAGCAGTTCTTC	CASSLYQRLNEQFF
-	-	TRBV20-1	TRBJ1-1	TGCAGTGCTATGTCCGGGAACACTGAAGCTTTCTTT	CSAMSGNTEAFF
-	-	TRBV6-1	TRBJ1-2	TGTGCCTGCAGTCTTCCCGGGGGGTTCTGGCCCTTC	CACSLPGGFWPF
few	TRBD2	TRBV27	TRBJ2-7	TGTGCCAGCAGCCCGCTAGCGGGAGCTTATGAGCAGTACTTC	CASSPLAGAYEQYF
medium-sized	TRBD1	TRBV20-1	TRBJ2-5	TGCAGTGCTAGAGATTTTTTCAGGGGGCCCCAGGAGACCCAGTACTTC	CSARDFFRGPQETQYF
-	TRBD2	TRBV15	TRBJ2-1	TGTGCCACCAGCCGCCTACTAGCGGGAGGCGGGGGGGAGCAGTTCTTC	CATSRLLAGGGGEQFF
-	TRBD2	TRBV4-1	TRBJ2-3	TGCGCCAGCAGCATCGGACTAGCGGGATGGGTGCACCGCACAGATACGCAGTATTTT	CASSIGLAGWVHRTDTQYF
-	-	TRBV11-2	TRBJ2-1	TGTGCCAGCAGCCCCCCGGCCTCCTACAATGAGCAGTTCTTC	CASSPPASYNEQFF
-	-	TRBV6-1	TRBJ1-2	TGTGCCATCGTAGGGGTCGAAAATTATGGCTACAACTTC	CAIVGVENYGYNF
medium-sized	-	TRBV20-1	TRBJ2-7	TGCAGTGCTAGAGAGGCGGAGGGATTCTACGAGCAGTACTTC	CSAREAEGFYEQYF
few	TRBD1	TRBV6-6	TRBJ1-2	TGTGCCAGCAGTTACTCCACAGGGGTCGGCTACACCTTC	CASSYSTGVGYTF
-	-	TRBV18	TRBJ2-1	TGTGCCAGCTCACCTATCATCCTACTACAGGGGAGGGTCCATGAGCAGTTCTTC	CASSPIILLQGRVHEQFF
-	TRBD2	TRBV19	TRBJ2-2	TGTGCCAGTAGTACCTCTAGCGGGTGGGGCGGGTATCTGTTTTTT	CASSTSSGWGGYLFF
few	-	TRBV12-3/TRBV12-4	TRBJ2-1	TGTGCCAGCAGTTCCGTCACGCGTTACAATGAGCAGTTCTTC	CASSSVTRYNEQFF
-	TRBD1	TRBV28	TRBJ2-7	TGTGCCAGCAGACCATCCAGGGGGCTGCGAGAGCAGTACTTC	CASRPSRGLREQYF